This TCR beta chain comes out of a study of beta chain features in type 1 diabetes. In regard to this clone: The junction does not match germline at one end; this may be a read error.

This CDR3 contains 16 residues. The germline V gene has CDR1 SGHNT and CDR2 YYREEE (reference sequence). Expressed TCRB transcripts were sequenced after all isolated RNA was converted to cDNA. Here immunoSEQ multiplex PCR was the method, and the copy in TCRdb shows in-frame clones only, minus some. The sample records 120,000 to 150,000 clones, 10% being singletons. This receptor was taken from a man between 18 and 35 years old in good health. The sequencing input was naive CD4+ T cells from blood. The V and J genes are TRBV5-4 and TRBJ2-4; 7 positions match TRBD1. The DNA of the CDR3 is TGCGCCAGCAGCCAAGCTACAGGGGCCCCCAAAAACATTCAGTACTTC. It encodes CASSQATGAPKNIQYF. Complete variable domain (other parts from reference TRBV5-4 and TRBJ2-4): ETGVTQSPTHLIKTRGQQVTLRCSSQSGHNTVSWYQQALGQGPQFIFQYYREEENGRGNFPPRFSGLQFPNYSSELNVNALELDDSALYLCASSQATGAPKNIQYFGAGTRLSVL.